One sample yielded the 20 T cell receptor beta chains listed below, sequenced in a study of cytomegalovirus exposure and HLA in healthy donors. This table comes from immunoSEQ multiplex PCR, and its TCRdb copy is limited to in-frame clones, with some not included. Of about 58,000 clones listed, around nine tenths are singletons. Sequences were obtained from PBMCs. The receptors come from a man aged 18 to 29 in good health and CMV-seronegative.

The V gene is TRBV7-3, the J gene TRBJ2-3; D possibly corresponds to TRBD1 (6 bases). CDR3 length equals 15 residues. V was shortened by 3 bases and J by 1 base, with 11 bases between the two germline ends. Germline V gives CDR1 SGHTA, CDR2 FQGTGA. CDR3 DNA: TGTGCCAGCAGCTTTAGGGGGATGGGCACAGATACGCAGTATTTT. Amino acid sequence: CASSFRGMGTDTQYF.

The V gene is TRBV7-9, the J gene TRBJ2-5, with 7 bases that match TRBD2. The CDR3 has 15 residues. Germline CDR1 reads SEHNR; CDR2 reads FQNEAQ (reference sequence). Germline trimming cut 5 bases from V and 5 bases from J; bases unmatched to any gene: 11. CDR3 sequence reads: CASSTIREGRETQYF. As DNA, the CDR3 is TGTGCCAGCAGCACGATCAGGGAGGGGCGCGAGACCCAGTACTTC.

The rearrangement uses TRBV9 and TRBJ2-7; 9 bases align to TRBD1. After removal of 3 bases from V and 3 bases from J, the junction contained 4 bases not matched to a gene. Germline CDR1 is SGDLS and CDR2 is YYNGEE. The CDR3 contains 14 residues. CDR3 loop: CASSAGTGYYEQYF. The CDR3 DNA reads TGTGCCAGCAGCGCTGGGACAGGGTACTACGAGCAGTACTTC. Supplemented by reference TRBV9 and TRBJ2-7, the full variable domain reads DSGVTQTPKHLITATGQRVTLRCSPRSGDLSVYWYQQSLDQGLQFLIQYYNGEERAKGNILERFSAQQFPDLHSELNLSSLELGDSALYFCASSAGTGYYEQYFGPGTRLTVT.

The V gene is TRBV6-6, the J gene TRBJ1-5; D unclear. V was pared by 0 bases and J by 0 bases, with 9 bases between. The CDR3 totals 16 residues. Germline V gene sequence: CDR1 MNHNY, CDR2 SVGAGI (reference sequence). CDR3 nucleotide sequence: TGTGCCAGCAGTTACTCAAACACCGATAGCAATCAGCCCCAGCATTTT. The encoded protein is CASSYSNTDSNQPQHF.

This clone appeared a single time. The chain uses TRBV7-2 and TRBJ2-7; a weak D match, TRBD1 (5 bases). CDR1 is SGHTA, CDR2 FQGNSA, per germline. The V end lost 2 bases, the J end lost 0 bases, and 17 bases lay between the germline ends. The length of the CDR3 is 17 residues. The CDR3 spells CASSLFEGGQLSYEQYF. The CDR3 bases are TGTGCCAGCAGCTTATTCGAAGGTGGACAACTCTCCTACGAGCAGTACTTC.

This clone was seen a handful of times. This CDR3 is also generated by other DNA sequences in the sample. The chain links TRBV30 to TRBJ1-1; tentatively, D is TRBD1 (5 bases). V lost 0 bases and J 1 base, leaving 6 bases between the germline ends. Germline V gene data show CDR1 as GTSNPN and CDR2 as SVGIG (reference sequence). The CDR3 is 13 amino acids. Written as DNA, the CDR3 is TGTGCCTGGAGTGTAGACAGGAACACTGAAGCTTTCTTT. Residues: CAWSVDRNTEAFF.

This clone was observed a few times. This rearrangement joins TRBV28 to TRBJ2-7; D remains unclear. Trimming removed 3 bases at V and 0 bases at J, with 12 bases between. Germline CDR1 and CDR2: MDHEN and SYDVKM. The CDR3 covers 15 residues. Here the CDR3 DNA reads TGTGCCAGCAGTTTGAGGTTTCCCAGCTCCTACGAGCAGTACTTC. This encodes CASSLRFPSSYEQYF.

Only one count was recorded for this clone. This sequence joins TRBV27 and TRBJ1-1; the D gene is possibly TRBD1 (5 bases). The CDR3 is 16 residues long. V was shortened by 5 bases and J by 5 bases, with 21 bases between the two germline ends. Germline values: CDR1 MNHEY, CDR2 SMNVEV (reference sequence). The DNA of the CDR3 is TGTGCCAGCAGTCCCCCCCCTGGGACTCTGGGGACTGAAGCTTTCTTT. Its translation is CASSPPPGTLGTEAFF.

CDR3: CASSFLGTGGTDTQYF. CDR3 sequence (DNA): TGTGCCAGCAGTTTTCTAGGGACAGGGGGCACAGATACGCAGTATTTT. V and J are TRBV27 and TRBJ2-3; TRBD1 aligns across 10 bases. Germline V gene data show CDR1 as MNHEY and CDR2 as SMNVEV (reference sequence). This CDR3 has 16 amino acids. V lost 3 bases and J lost 1; bases outside the gene matches: 4.

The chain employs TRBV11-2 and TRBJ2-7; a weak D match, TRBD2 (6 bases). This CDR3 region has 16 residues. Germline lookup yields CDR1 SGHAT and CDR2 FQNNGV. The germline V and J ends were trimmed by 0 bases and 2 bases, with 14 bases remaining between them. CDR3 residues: CASSLDFGGPTYEQYF. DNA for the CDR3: TGTGCCAGCAGCTTAGATTTCGGGGGACCGACCTACGAGCAGTACTTC.

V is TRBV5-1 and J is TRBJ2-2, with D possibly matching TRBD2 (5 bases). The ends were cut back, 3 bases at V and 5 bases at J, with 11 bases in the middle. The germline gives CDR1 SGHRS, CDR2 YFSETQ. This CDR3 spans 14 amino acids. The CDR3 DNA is TGCGCCAGCAGCTCCGGGGAAAGAACCGGGGAGCTGTTTTTT. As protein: CASSSGERTGELFF.

CDR3 nucleotides: TGTGCCAGCAGCTTAGCTGGCGGGACCTACGAGCAGTACTTC. Residues: CASSLAGGTYEQYF. This chain uses TRBV7-9 with TRBJ2-7, with a tentative D call TRBD2 (6 bases). The CDR3 sequence is 14 residues long. V lost 0 bases, J lost 2 bases, and 8 bases lay in between. CDR1 SEHNR and CDR2 FQNEAQ come from the germline V gene (reference sequence).

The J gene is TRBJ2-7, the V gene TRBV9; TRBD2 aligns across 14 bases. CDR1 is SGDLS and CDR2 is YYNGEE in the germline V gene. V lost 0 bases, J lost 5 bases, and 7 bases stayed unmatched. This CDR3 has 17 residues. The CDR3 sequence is CASSVGRGGLAGDEQYF. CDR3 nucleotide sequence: TGTGCCAGCAGCGTAGGTCGGGGGGGACTAGCGGGAGACGAGCAGTACTTC.

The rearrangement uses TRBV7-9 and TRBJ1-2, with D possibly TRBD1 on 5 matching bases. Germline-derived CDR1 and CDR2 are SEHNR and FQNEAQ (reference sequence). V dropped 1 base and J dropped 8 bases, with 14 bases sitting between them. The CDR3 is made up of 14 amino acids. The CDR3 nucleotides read TGTGCCAGCAGCTTAGGGTCCAGGGCCCACGGCTACACCTTC. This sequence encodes CASSLGSRAHGYTF.

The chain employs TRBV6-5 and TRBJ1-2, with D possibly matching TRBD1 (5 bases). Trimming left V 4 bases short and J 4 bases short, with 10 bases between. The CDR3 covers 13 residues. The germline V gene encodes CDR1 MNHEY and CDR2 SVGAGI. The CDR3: CASSSSGLYGYTF. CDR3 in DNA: TGTGCCAGCAGTTCATCAGGGCTCTATGGCTACACCTTC.

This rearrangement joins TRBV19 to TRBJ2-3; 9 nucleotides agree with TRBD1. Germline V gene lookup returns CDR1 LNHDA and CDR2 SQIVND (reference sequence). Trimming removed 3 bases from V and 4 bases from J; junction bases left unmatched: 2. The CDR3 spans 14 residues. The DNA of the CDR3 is TGTGCCAGTAGTATGGACAGGGGCCCAGATACGCAGTATTTT. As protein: CASSMDRGPDTQYF.

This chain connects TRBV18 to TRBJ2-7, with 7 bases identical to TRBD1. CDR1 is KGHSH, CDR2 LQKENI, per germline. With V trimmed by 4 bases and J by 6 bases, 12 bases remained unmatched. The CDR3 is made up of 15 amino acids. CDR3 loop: CASSQSTGVPPEQYF. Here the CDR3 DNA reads TGTGCCAGCTCACAGAGCACAGGGGTACCCCCCGAGCAGTACTTC.

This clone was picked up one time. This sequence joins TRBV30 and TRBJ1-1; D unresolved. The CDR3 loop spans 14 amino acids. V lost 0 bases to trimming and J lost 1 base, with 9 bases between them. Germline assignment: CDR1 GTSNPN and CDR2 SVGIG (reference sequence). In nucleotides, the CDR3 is TGTGCCTGGAGTGTAACGGGAAGGAACACTGAAGCTTTCTTT. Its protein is CAWSVTGRNTEAFF.

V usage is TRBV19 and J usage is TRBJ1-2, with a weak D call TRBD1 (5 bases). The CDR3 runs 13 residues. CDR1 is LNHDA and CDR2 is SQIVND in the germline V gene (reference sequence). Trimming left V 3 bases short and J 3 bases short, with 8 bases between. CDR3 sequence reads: CASSIGGYYGYTF. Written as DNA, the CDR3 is TGTGCCAGTAGTATCGGGGGGTACTATGGCTACACCTTC. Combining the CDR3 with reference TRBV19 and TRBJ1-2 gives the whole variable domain DGGITQSPKYLFRKEGQNVTLSCEQNLNHDAMYWYRQDPGQGLRLIYYSQIVNDFQKGDIAEGYSVSREKKESFPLTVTSAQKNPTAFYLCASSIGGYYGYTFGSGTRLTVV.

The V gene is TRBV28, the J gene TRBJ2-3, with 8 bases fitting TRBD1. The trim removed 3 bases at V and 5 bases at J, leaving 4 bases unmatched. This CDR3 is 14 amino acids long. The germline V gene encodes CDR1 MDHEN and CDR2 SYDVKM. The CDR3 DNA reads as TGTGCCAGCAGTTTTGGACAGGGAGTAGATACGCAGTATTTT. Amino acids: CASSFGQGVDTQYF. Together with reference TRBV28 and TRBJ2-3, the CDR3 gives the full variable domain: DVKVTQSSRYLVKRTGEKVFLECVQDMDHENMFWYRQDPGLGLRLIYFSYDVKMKEKGDIPEGYSVSREKKERFSLILESASTNQTSMYLCASSFGQGVDTQYFGPGTRLTVL.